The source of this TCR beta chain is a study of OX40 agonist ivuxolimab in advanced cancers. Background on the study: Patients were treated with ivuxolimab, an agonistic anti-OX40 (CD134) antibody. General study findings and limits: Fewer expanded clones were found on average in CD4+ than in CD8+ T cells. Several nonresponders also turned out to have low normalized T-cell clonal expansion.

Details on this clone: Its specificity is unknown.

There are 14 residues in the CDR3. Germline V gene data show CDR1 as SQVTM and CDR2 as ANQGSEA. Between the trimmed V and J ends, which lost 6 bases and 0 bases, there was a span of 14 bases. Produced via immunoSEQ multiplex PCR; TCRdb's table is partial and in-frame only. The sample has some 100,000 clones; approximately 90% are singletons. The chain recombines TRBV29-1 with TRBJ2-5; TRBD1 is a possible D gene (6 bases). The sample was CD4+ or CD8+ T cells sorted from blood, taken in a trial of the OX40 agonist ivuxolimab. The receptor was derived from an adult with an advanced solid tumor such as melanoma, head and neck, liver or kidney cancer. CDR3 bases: TGCAGCGTCCGCATCACAGGGTACCAAGAGACCCAGTACTTC. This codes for CSVRITGYQETQYF.